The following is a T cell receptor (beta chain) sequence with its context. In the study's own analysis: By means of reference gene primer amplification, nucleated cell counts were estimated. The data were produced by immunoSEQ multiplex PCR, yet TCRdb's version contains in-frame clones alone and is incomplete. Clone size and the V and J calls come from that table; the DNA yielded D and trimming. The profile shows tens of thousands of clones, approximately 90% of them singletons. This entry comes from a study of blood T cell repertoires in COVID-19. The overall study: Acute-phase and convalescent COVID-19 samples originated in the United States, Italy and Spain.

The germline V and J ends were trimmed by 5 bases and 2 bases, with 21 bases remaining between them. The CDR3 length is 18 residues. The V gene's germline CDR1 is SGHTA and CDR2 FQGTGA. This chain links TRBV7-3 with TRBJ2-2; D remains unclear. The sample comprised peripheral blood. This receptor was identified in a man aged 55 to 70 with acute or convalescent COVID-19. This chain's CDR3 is CASSPKETGAANTGELFF. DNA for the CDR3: TGTGCCAGCAGCCCCAAAGAAACGGGTGCCGCTAACACCGGGGAGCTGTTTTTT.